This note documents a single T cell receptor beta chain sequence. The source of the sample is a study of blood T cell repertoires in COVID-19. As for the study in general: Both acute and convalescent COVID-19 samples were obtained from the United States, Italy and Spain. PBMCs, B-cell-depleted T cells, or T cells were the source of the cDNA or gDNA that made up the material.

Original analysis: Reference gene primer amplification yielded estimated nucleated cell counts. Clones were sequenced by immunoSEQ multiplex PCR, and TCRdb holds only the in-frame ones, with some missing. That table is the source of V, J and clone size, and D and trimming were worked out from the DNA. The profile shows under 200,000 clones, around two thirds of them singletons. This TCR came from a woman older than 75 with acute or convalescent COVID-19. Sequencing input: peripheral blood.

The chain's CDR3 is CASTSGGHLNGYTF. Written as DNA, the CDR3 is TGTGCCAGCACCTCGGGAGGGCATTTGAATGGCTACACCTTC. This chain connects TRBV28 to TRBJ1-2; D not resolved. CDR1 and CDR2 (germline): MDHEN, SYDVKM. V was shortened by 7 bases and J by 6 bases, with 18 bases between the two germline ends. The CDR3 is made up of 14 amino acids.